The 25 T cell receptor beta chains below were found in one sample sequenced in a study of T cells expressing NK-cell markers. TCRdb reanalyzed the 5' RACE reads, giving one entry per CDR3 protein sequence and no DNA. The sample data list thousands of distinct CDR3 sequences. Sequencing was carried out using blood T cells: a sorted CD56 or NKG2C T cell subset, CD4+ or CD8+ T cells, or bulk PBMC T cells (not recorded which). The source of these receptors is a man aged 18 to 30 in good health.

This clonotype is identified as medium-sized from frequency. The chain is built from TRBV6-2 or TRBV6-3 and TRBJ1-1; TCRdb gives TRBD1 as the D gene, but with no DNA this cannot be confirmed. This CDR3 spans 13 amino acids. Germline V lookup: CDR1 MNHEY, CDR2 SVGEGT. This CDR3 reads CAIRQGMNTEAFF.

This clonotype is labeled medium-sized based on frequency. The V gene is TRBV20-1, the J gene TRBJ2-1. Looked up from germline, CDR1 is DFQATT and CDR2 is SNEGSKA (reference sequence). The CDR3 extends over 14 amino acids. The CDR3 here is CSARDEFPYNEQFF.

This clonotype ranks as medium-sized in terms of frequency. The J gene is TRBJ2-2, the V gene TRBV5-1; TCRdb selects TRBD2, and the lack of DNA leaves this call unchecked. This CDR3 has 17 amino acids. Germline V CDR1 and CDR2: SGHRS, YFSETQ. The CDR3: CASSNPGTSGYTGELFF.

V and J are TRBV3-1 and TRBJ2-7; TCRdb reports TRBD2, a call that lacks DNA to check it against. Germline V gives CDR1 LGHDT, CDR2 YNNKEL (reference sequence). The CDR3 is 14 amino acids. The CDR3 reads CASSQDPSANEQYF.

This clonotype registers medium-sized by frequency. The chain links TRBV7-9 to TRBJ2-2. The CDR3 is 13 residues long. CDR1 and CDR2 from the germline V gene are SEHNR and FQNEAQ (reference sequence). The CDR3 spells CASSDKVVGELFF.

The CDR3 loop reads CASSFSKYEKLFF. The chain uses TRBV7-8 and TRBJ1-4. Germline loops: CDR1 SGHVS, CDR2 FQNEAQ. This CDR3 is built from 13 residues.

The chain links TRBV20-1 to TRBJ1-3; the TCRdb D gene call, TRBD1, has no DNA to confirm it. Germline CDR1 reads DFQATT; CDR2 reads SNEGSKA (reference sequence). There are 15 residues in the CDR3. The CDR3 region is CSARGDSGSGNTIYF.

This clonotype is classed as medium-sized by frequency. This chain connects TRBV21-1 to TRBJ2-4; TCRdb proposes TRBD1, but this gene call is untestable without DNA. TRBV21-1 is marked as a pseudogene. The CDR3 length is 17 residues. CDR3 amino acids: CASSKNGRAGPKNIQYF.

This chain uses TRBV3-1 with TRBJ1-5. The length of the CDR3 is 12 residues. Germline V gene data show CDR1 as LGHDT and CDR2 as YNNKEL (reference sequence). This CDR3 reads CASSTGRQPQHF. Using reference TRBV3-1 and TRBJ1-5 for the parts outside the CDR3, the full variable domain is DTAVSQTPKYLVTQMGNDKSIKCEQNLGHDTMYWYKQDSKKFLKIMFSYNNKELIINETVPNRFSPKSPDKAHLNLHINSLELGDSAVYFCASSTGRQPQHFGDGTRLSIL.

The V gene is TRBV29-1, the J gene TRBJ2-2; the TCRdb call, TRBD1, lacks DNA for checking. The CDR3 runs 13 residues. Germline V gives CDR1 SQVTM, CDR2 ANQGSEA. CDR3 loop: CSAETGETGELFF.

The chain joins TRBV20-1 to TRBJ1-2; TCRdb proposes TRBD1, but this gene call is untestable without DNA. This CDR3 spans 14 amino acids. CDR1 and CDR2 (germline): DFQATT, SNEGSKA (reference sequence). This CDR3 is CSARGGARSYGYTF.

This clonotype ranks as medium-sized in terms of frequency. The V gene is TRBV12-3 or TRBV12-4, the J gene TRBJ2-1; TCRdb reports TRBD1, a call that lacks DNA to check it against. The CDR3 contains 17 residues. The CDR3: CASKGGAWTEVGNEQFF.

This chain joins TRBV6-1 and TRBJ2-6. The CDR3 has 15 residues. CDR1 MNHNS and CDR2 SASEGT come from the germline V gene. The CDR3 region is CASSRLVSGANVLTF.

The V and J genes are TRBV12-3 or TRBV12-4 and TRBJ2-2. The CDR3 is made up of 13 amino acids. The chain's CDR3 is CASSFAGGGELFF.

The chain links TRBV12-3 or TRBV12-4 to TRBJ1-6. CDR3 length: 12 amino acids. CDR3 amino acids: CASRFGSGALHF.

The V call is TRBV2, the J call TRBJ1-4; TCRdb selects TRBD1, and the lack of DNA leaves this call unchecked. The length of the CDR3 is 15 residues. Germline V gene data show CDR1 as SNHLY and CDR2 as FYNNEI. The CDR3 region is CASSEGDRGNEKLFF.

This clonotype is deemed medium-sized by its frequency. The J gene is TRBJ2-1, the V gene TRBV27; TCRdb returns TRBD2, unconfirmable since there is no DNA. The CDR3 runs to 15 residues. The germline V gene encodes CDR1 MNHEY and CDR2 SMNVEV (reference sequence). CDR3 sequence: CASTPGTSGYNEQFF.

The CDR3 loop is CASSRLDRAPDTQYF. This rearrangement joins TRBV6-6 to TRBJ2-3; TCRdb picks TRBD1, but there is no DNA to check that call. The germline gives CDR1 MNHNY, CDR2 SVGAGI (reference sequence). The CDR3 consists of 15 residues.

The genes are TRBV20-1 and TRBJ2-1; TCRdb indicates TRBD2, and absent DNA this call remains unverified. Per germline, CDR1 DFQATT and CDR2 SNEGSKA (reference sequence). The CDR3 spans 13 residues. The CDR3 here is CSASPGLVGEQFF.

This chain joins TRBV18 and TRBJ1-1. CDR3 length: 14 amino acids. Germline-derived CDR1 and CDR2 are KGHSH and LQKENI. Here the CDR3 reads CASSPAAKGSEAFF.

The chain is built from TRBV6-5 and TRBJ2-2; TCRdb designates TRBD1, a call that cannot be tested without DNA. CDR1 and CDR2 (germline): MNHEY, SVGAGI. This CDR3 spans 15 amino acids. This CDR3 reads CASSYPRGGTGELFF.

The V gene is TRBV6-1, the J gene TRBJ1-5; there is no DNA to check the TCRdb D call of TRBD1. The CDR3 totals 18 residues. The germline gives CDR1 MNHNS, CDR2 SASEGT. The chain's CDR3 is CASSGTREQGEVYQPQHF.

This chain links TRBV29-1 with TRBJ1-2; TCRdb designates TRBD1, a call that cannot be tested without DNA. This CDR3 comprises 15 residues. CDR1 and CDR2 from the germline V gene are SQVTM and ANQGSEA. CDR3 in amino acids: CSVERITGISHGYTF.

The V gene is TRBV7-6, the J gene TRBJ1-3; checking the TCRdb D call of TRBD1 is not possible without DNA. Germline CDR1 SGHVS, CDR2 FNYEAQ. The CDR3 runs to 16 residues. CDR3 region: CASTPQGGGSGNTIYF.

The genes are TRBV20-1 and TRBJ2-7. The CDR3 extends over 12 amino acids. Germline V gives CDR1 DFQATT, CDR2 SNEGSKA (reference sequence). CDR3: CSARNFGYEQYF.